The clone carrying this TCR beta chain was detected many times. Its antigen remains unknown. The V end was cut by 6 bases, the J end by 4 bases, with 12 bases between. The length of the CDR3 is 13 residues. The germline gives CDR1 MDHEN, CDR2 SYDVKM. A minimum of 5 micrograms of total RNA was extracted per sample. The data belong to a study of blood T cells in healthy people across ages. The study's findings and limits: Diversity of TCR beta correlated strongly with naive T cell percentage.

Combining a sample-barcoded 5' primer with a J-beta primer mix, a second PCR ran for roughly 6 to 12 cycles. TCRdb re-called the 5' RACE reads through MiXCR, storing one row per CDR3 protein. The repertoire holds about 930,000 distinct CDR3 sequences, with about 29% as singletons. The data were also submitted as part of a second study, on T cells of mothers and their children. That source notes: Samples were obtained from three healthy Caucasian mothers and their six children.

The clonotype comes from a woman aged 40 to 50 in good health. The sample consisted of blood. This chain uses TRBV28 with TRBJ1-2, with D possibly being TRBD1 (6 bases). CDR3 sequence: CASRAGVTYGYTF. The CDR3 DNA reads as TGTGCCAGCAGGGCAGGGGTGACCTATGGCTACACCTTC.